The 20 T cell receptor beta chains below come from one sample, sequenced in a study of shared T cell receptors in the human thymus. Assay used: immunoSEQ multiplex PCR; TCRdb lists only in-frame clones, some missing. The sample yields more than 550,000 clones, 70% to 90% seen once. These data were also filed under a second study, of human thymus T cells.

What was sequenced was thymocytes. These TCRs come from a girl under three years old with a congenital heart defect.

Details on this clone: The junction departs from germline at one end; a sequencing error may be responsible. The chain is built from TRBV27 and TRBJ1-6, with D perhaps matching TRBD1 (6 bases). The length of the CDR3 is 16 residues. In germline, CDR1 is MNHEY, CDR2 SMNVEV (reference sequence). This CDR3 is CASRLLVGTNKSPLHF. CDR3 coding DNA: TGTGCCAGCAGACTCCTAGTTGGGACAAATAAGTCACCCCTCCACTTT.

The chain joins TRBV28 to TRBJ2-3; D unclear. Germline V gene data show CDR1 as MDHEN and CDR2 as SYDVKM. Trimming removed 5 bases at V and 0 bases at J, with 9 bases between. This CDR3 has 14 residues. CDR3 amino acids: CASSRRLSTDTQYF. In nucleotides, the CDR3 is TGTGCCAGCAGTCGTAGACTTAGCACAGATACGCAGTATTTT.

The count of this clone is one. The J gene is TRBJ2-2, the V gene TRBV27; the D gene is possibly TRBD2 (6 bases). Trimming took off 8 bases at V and 3 bases at J, with 16 bases between the two ends. The CDR3 runs 15 residues. Germline V gives CDR1 MNHEY, CDR2 SMNVEV (reference sequence). CDR3 amino acids: CASQVGGAYTGELFF. CDR3 DNA sequence: TGTGCCAGCCAGGTCGGGGGAGCATACACCGGGGAGCTGTTTTTT.

The rearrangement uses TRBV28 and TRBJ1-5; 10 bases fit TRBD1. The CDR3 is 16 amino acids. CDR1 is MDHEN and CDR2 is SYDVKM in the germline V gene. J gave up 1 base and V 3 bases, and 3 bases lay outside the gene matches. The CDR3 DNA reads TGTGCCAGCAGTTTTGTGGGACAGGGGAGCAATCAGCCCCAGCATTTT. Translation gives CASSFVGQGSNQPQHF. The full variable domain, its missing parts supplied by reference TRBV28 and TRBJ1-5, is DVKVTQSSRYLVKRTGEKVFLECVQDMDHENMFWYRQDPGLGLRLIYFSYDVKMKEKGDIPEGYSVSREKKERFSLILESASTNQTSMYLCASSFVGQGSNQPQHFGDGTRLSIL.

The gene calls are TRBV19 and TRBJ2-2; tentatively, D is TRBD1 (6 bases). The V end was cut by 4 bases, the J end by 6 bases, with 15 bases between. Germline V gives CDR1 LNHDA, CDR2 SQIVND (reference sequence). CDR3 length: 15 amino acids. The CDR3 sequence: CASSNKGRGSGELFF. CDR3 sequence (DNA): TGTGCCAGTAGTAATAAAGGCAGGGGTTCCGGGGAGCTGTTTTTT.

The chain joins TRBV15 to TRBJ1-2, with 7 bases fitting TRBD1. Germline trimming cut 2 bases from V and 2 bases from J; bases unmatched to any gene: 2. The CDR3 is 14 amino acids. Germline CDR1 and CDR2: LNHNV and YYDKDF (reference sequence). As DNA, the CDR3 is TGTGCCACCAGCAGACCGGGACAGAACTATGGCTACACCTTC. Residues: CATSRPGQNYGYTF.

This rearrangement joins TRBV27 to TRBJ1-1, with TRBD1 as a possible D gene (6 bases). V gave up 6 bases and J gave up 5 bases, with 10 bases separating them. CDR1 and CDR2 (germline): MNHEY, SMNVEV (reference sequence). The CDR3 is made up of 12 amino acids. The CDR3 DNA reads TGTGCCAGCAGAGGGGGTTGGACTGAAGCTTTCTTT. Protein: CASRGGWTEAFF.

The J gene is TRBJ1-1, the V gene TRBV14; D unresolved. The germline CDR1 and CDR2 sequences are SGHDN and FVKESK. Trimming cost V 0 bases and J 8 bases, with 10 bases left between them. CDR3 length: 13 amino acids. The CDR3 spells CASSQDRPGEAFF. The CDR3 bases are TGTGCCAGCAGCCAAGATCGACCGGGGGAAGCTTTCTTT.

CDR3 region: CASSLFELGRPSRYYGYTF. Written as DNA, the CDR3 is TGTGCCAGCAGCTTGTTTGAGTTGGGCAGGCCCTCCAGGTACTATGGCTACACCTTC. The chain employs TRBV5-6 and TRBJ1-2, with D unresolved. The CDR3 is 19 residues long. V was pared by 1 base and J by 3 bases, with 25 bases between. Per the germline V gene, CDR1 is SGHDT and CDR2 is YYEEEE.

The J gene is TRBJ2-5, the V gene TRBV19; D not resolved. The CDR3 spans 15 residues. Germline CDR1 LNHDA, CDR2 SQIVND (reference sequence). The V and J ends lost 5 bases and 6 bases respectively, with 19 bases between them. Here the CDR3 reads CASSGGSRPIQTQYF. Here the CDR3 DNA reads TGTGCCAGTAGTGGCGGTTCTCGACCGATCCAGACCCAGTACTTC.

This sequence joins TRBV7-2 and TRBJ1-4, with D hard to call. Per the germline V gene, CDR1 is SGHTA and CDR2 is FQGNSA. Trimming removed 1 base from V and 4 bases from J, with 13 bases in between. This CDR3 spans 16 amino acids. The CDR3 DNA reads as TGTGCCAGCAGCTTAGAGGGTCCTCGGGGTAATGAAAAACTGTTTTTT. Translation: CASSLEGPRGNEKLFF.

The chain combines TRBV28 with TRBJ2-1, with 7 bases that match TRBD2. Germline V gives CDR1 MDHEN, CDR2 SYDVKM. Unmatched junction bases numbered 19, after V lost 6 bases and J lost 8 bases. The CDR3 has 17 residues. In DNA, the CDR3 is TGTGCCAGCAGGTCTCGTTTAATCGGGGGGAGCTCTCATGAGCAGTTCTTC. Its translation: CASRSRLIGGSSHEQFF.

This sequence joins TRBV5-1 and TRBJ2-1, with 7 nucleotides matching TRBD1. V lost 0 bases and J lost 0; bases outside the gene matches: 0. This CDR3 has 15 residues. Germline assignment: CDR1 SGHRS and CDR2 YFSETQ. CDR3 residues: CASSLGDSSYNEQFF. The DNA of the CDR3 is TGCGCCAGCAGCTTGGGGGACAGCTCCTACAATGAGCAGTTCTTC.

As regards this clone: The sample contains more than one DNA sequence encoding this CDR3. The chain employs TRBV10-2 and TRBJ1-6; 9 bases fit TRBD1. The CDR3 covers 16 residues. V shed 4 bases and J 2 bases; nucleotides not matched to a gene: 3. The germline CDR1 and CDR2 sequences are WSHSY and SAAADI. This chain's CDR3 is CASSVGTGPYNSPLHF. The DNA for the CDR3 is TGCGCCAGCAGTGTCGGGACAGGGCCCTATAATTCACCCCTCCACTTT.

The CDR3 is CASSLLEAGNYNEQFF. DNA for the CDR3: TGTGCCAGCAGCTTGCTTGAGGCAGGGAACTACAATGAGCAGTTCTTC. The V gene is TRBV5-4, the J gene TRBJ2-1, with D possibly being TRBD1 (5 bases). Trimming left V 1 base short and J 3 bases short, with 14 bases between. The CDR3 length is 16 residues. CDR1 is SGHNT, CDR2 YYREEE, per germline (reference sequence). The whole variable domain, remainder taken from reference TRBV5-4 and TRBJ2-1, is ETGVTQSPTHLIKTRGQQVTLRCSSQSGHNTVSWYQQALGQGPQFIFQYYREEENGRGNFPPRFSGLQFPNYSSELNVNALELDDSALYLCASSLLEAGNYNEQFFGPGTRLTVL.

This clone appeared once. The chain carries TRBV5-6 and TRBJ2-7; TRBD2 agrees at 12 bases. V lost 4 bases, J lost 0 bases, and 11 bases stayed unmatched. Germline V gives CDR1 SGHDT, CDR2 YYEEEE. This CDR3 contains 18 residues. CDR3: CASSPDGLAGQLSYEQYF. CDR3 bases: TGTGCCAGCAGCCCGGATGGACTAGCGGGGCAACTCTCCTACGAGCAGTACTTC. Full variable domain (missing parts from reference TRBV5-6 and TRBJ2-7): DAGVTQSPTHLIKTRGQQVTLRCSPKSGHDTVSWYQQALGQGPQFIFQYYEEEERQRGNFPDRFSGHQFPNYSSELNVNALLLGDSALYLCASSPDGLAGQLSYEQYFGPGTRLTVT.

The J gene is TRBJ2-6, the V gene TRBV5-5; 7 bases agree with TRBD1. The J segment lost 0 bases and the V segment lost 3 bases, leaving 9 bases of the junction unmatched. This CDR3 contains 18 residues. Germline CDR1 SGHKS, CDR2 YYEKEE (reference sequence). CDR3 nucleotides: TGTGCCAGCAGCTCGAAGCGGACAGGCGTCTCTGGGGCCAACGTCCTGACTTTC. Amino acid sequence: CASSSKRTGVSGANVLTF.

V and J are TRBV14 and TRBJ1-6; no firm D call. V lost 4 bases to trimming and J lost 0 bases, with 7 bases between them. CDR1 is SGHDN and CDR2 is FVKESK in the germline V gene. The CDR3 extends over 15 amino acids. Here the CDR3 DNA reads TGTGCCAGCAGCCCCGAGAGCTCCTATAATTCACCCCTCCACTTT. Translated: CASSPESSYNSPLHF. The full variable domain, completed using reference TRBV14 and TRBJ1-6, is EAGVTQFPSHSVIEKGQTVTLRCDPISGHDNLYWYRRVMGKEIKFLLHFVKESKQDESGMPNNRFLAERTGGTYSTLKVQPAELEDSGVYFCASSPESSYNSPLHFGNGTRLTVT.

This clone was seen only once. The chain joins TRBV6-1 to TRBJ1-5, with 10 bases matching TRBD1. The CDR3 consists of 15 residues. The germline CDR1 and CDR2 sequences are MNHNS and SASEGT. Trimming cost V 5 bases and J 7 bases; bases outside gene matches: 8. The CDR3 sequence: CASSRPGQGYQPQHF. The CDR3 nucleotides are TGTGCCAGCAGTAGACCGGGACAGGGGTACCAGCCCCAGCATTTT.

This chain links TRBV7-8 with TRBJ2-1; D might be TRBD2 (5 bases). The CDR3 runs 16 residues. CDR1 and CDR2 (germline): SGHVS, FQNEAQ. V shed 1 base and J shed 3 bases, with 13 bases lying between them. The DNA for the CDR3 is TGTGCCAGCAGCTTAGTTACTAGGAACATCTACAATGAGCAGTTCTTC. Protein sequence: CASSLVTRNIYNEQFF.